The 21 T cell receptor beta chains in this list originate from one sample, sequenced in a study of blood T cell repertoires in COVID-19. Clones were sequenced by immunoSEQ multiplex PCR, and TCRdb holds only the in-frame ones, with some missing. The sample includes 70,000 to 95,000 clones, about 90% of them seen just once. Sequenced sample: peripheral blood. Receptors originate from a woman at least 80 years old with acute or convalescent COVID-19.

This chain links TRBV5-6 with TRBJ1-3; D not resolved. This CDR3 has 14 residues. Trimming pared 2 bases from V and 4 bases from J, leaving 10 bases between. Looked up from germline, CDR1 is SGHDT and CDR2 is YYEEEE. CDR3 coding DNA: TGTGCCAGCAGCTTTGGCCTCCCAGGAAACACCATATATTTT. This gives the protein CASSFGLPGNTIYF.

The gene calls are TRBV5-6 and TRBJ1-1; a weak D match, TRBD1 (6 bases). This CDR3 region has 16 residues. CDR1 SGHDT and CDR2 YYEEEE come from the germline V gene. Trimming removed 3 bases from V and 1 base from J, with 16 bases in between. The CDR3 DNA reads as TGTGCCAGCAGCTCCATTGACAGGAACTGGAACACTGAAGCTTTCTTT. It codes for CASSSIDRNWNTEAFF.

The gene calls are TRBV7-2 and TRBJ2-5, with TRBD2 identical over 10 bases. The CDR3 is 15 residues long. The J segment lost 5 bases and the V segment lost 5 bases, leaving 8 bases of the junction unmatched. Germline V gene data show CDR1 as SGHTA and CDR2 as FQGNSA. In nucleotides, the CDR3 is TGTGCCAGCAGCCTAATAGCGGGGGGCGGGGAGACCCAGTACTTC. Translated, it gives CASSLIAGGGETQYF. Based on the CDR3 plus reference TRBV7-2 and TRBJ2-5, the full variable domain is GAGVSQSPSNKVTEKGKDVELRCDPISGHTALYWYRQSLGQGLEFLIYFQGNSAPDKSGLPSDRFSAERTGGSVSTLTIQRTQQEDSAVYLCASSLIAGGGETQYFGPGTRLLVL.

J is TRBJ2-5 and V is TRBV5-1, with 7 bases matching TRBD1. Trimming cost V 3 bases and J 2 bases; bases outside gene matches: 10. From germline, CDR1 is SGHRS and CDR2 YFSETQ. This CDR3 has 16 residues. CDR3 sequence (DNA): TGCGCCAGCAGCTCAACGCCCACAGGGGCACAAGAGACCCAGTACTTC. This gives the protein CASSSTPTGAQETQYF.

V gene TRBV5-1 combines with J gene TRBJ1-3; the match to TRBD1 covers 9 bases. V lost 5 bases and J lost 4; bases outside the gene matches: 7. Germline V lookup: CDR1 SGHRS, CDR2 YFSETQ. This CDR3 is 15 amino acids long. The CDR3 DNA follows: TGCGCCAGCAGTCGGACAGGGGAAGCGGGAAACACCATATATTTT. Its protein is CASSRTGEAGNTIYF.

J is TRBJ2-7 and V is TRBV7-2; weak D call: TRBD1 (5 bases). The V gene lost 1 base and the J gene lost 3 bases, with 10 bases spanning the gap. This CDR3 region has 14 residues. CDR1 is SGHTA, CDR2 FQGNSA, per germline. The CDR3 sequence is CASSLETDLYEQYF. The CDR3 region has the DNA TGTGCCAGCAGCTTAGAGACAGATCTCTACGAGCAGTACTTC.

Only one count was recorded for this clone. The chain employs TRBV5-4 and TRBJ2-1; 13 bases fit TRBD2. The CDR3 consists of 15 residues. Per the germline V gene, CDR1 is SGHNT and CDR2 is YYREEE (reference sequence). Unmatched junction bases numbered 6, after V lost 4 bases and J lost 8 bases. DNA for the CDR3: TGTGCCAGCAGCGACAGGACTAGCGGGAGTGATGAGCAGTTCTTC. Protein: CASSDRTSGSDEQFF.

This chain joins TRBV2 and TRBJ1-5, with 7 bases lining up with TRBD1. This CDR3 contains 15 residues. The V gene end was trimmed by 4 bases and the J gene end by 0 bases; junction bases not matched to a gene: 3. Germline V lookup: CDR1 SNHLY, CDR2 FYNNEI. CDR3 sequence reads: CASSGTGVSNQPQHF. The DNA for the CDR3 is TGTGCCAGCAGTGGAACAGGGGTTAGCAATCAGCCCCAGCATTTT. The full variable domain, its missing parts supplied by reference TRBV2 and TRBJ1-5, is EPEVTQTPSHQVTQMGQEVILRCVPISNHLYFYWYRQILGQKVEFLVSFYNNEISEKSEIFDDQFSVERPDGSNFTLKIRSTKLEDSAMYFCASSGTGVSNQPQHFGDGTRLSIL.

The chain combines TRBV28 with TRBJ2-1, with D possibly matching TRBD2 (5 bases). The CDR3 loop spans 15 amino acids. The germline V and J ends were trimmed by 5 bases and 7 bases, with 18 bases remaining between them. The germline V gene has CDR1 MDHEN and CDR2 SYDVKM. CDR3 nucleotide sequence: TGTGCCAGCAGTCCCCTGGAGGACCCAAGGAATGAGCAGTTCTTC. Amino acid sequence: CASSPLEDPRNEQFF.

The gene calls are TRBV4-2 and TRBJ2-1, with a possible D match to TRBD2 (5 bases). Germline V gene lookup returns CDR1 LGHNA and CDR2 YNFKEQ. The CDR3 runs 18 residues. V was pared by 0 bases and J by 9 bases, with 24 bases between. The CDR3 sequence is CASSQDPPGSPLTGEQFF. The CDR3 region has the DNA TGTGCCAGCAGCCAAGATCCACCGGGATCCCCTCTGACCGGTGAGCAGTTCTTC.

V is TRBV5-1 and J is TRBJ2-7; D unclear. The germline gives CDR1 SGHRS, CDR2 YFSETQ. This CDR3 is 12 amino acids long. V was trimmed by 3 bases and J by 4 bases, leaving 8 bases between them. CDR3 loop: CASSSLTYEQYF. The CDR3 nucleotides read TGCGCCAGCAGCTCTCTCACTTACGAGCAGTACTTC.

The CDR3 nucleotides are TGTGCCAGCAGTTACTCAGGGACAGGGCCCGCCAAAAACATTCAGTACTTC. Translation gives CASSYSGTGPAKNIQYF. The rearrangement uses TRBV6-2 or TRBV6-3 and TRBJ2-4; 9 bases are shared with TRBD1. CDR3 size: 17 residues. Germline V gene sequence: CDR1 MNHEY, CDR2 SVGEGT. J lost 1 base, V lost 0 bases, and 4 bases had no gene match.

This clone was counted a single time. The gene calls are TRBV5-1 and TRBJ2-2; maybe TRBD1 (5 bases). CDR1 and CDR2 (germline): SGHRS, YFSETQ. This CDR3 contains 15 residues. The germline V and J ends were trimmed by 0 bases and 3 bases, with 9 bases remaining between them. The CDR3, as DNA: TGCGCCAGCAGCTTGGCCTCGACAGACACCGGGGAGCTGTTTTTT. This translates into CASSLASTDTGELFF.

The V and J genes are TRBV19 and TRBJ2-3, with D possibly being TRBD2 (6 bases). The ends were cut back, 3 bases at V and 1 base at J, with 11 bases in the middle. The CDR3 is 15 amino acids. Germline CDR1 and CDR2: LNHDA and SQIVND (reference sequence). CDR3 bases: TGTGCCAGTAGTATCGGCGGGAAGGGCACAGATACGCAGTATTTT. Protein: CASSIGGKGTDTQYF.

The J gene is TRBJ1-1, the V gene TRBV6-5, with D tentatively TRBD1 (6 bases). The germline CDR1 and CDR2 sequences are MNHEY and SVGAGI. The ends were cut back, 7 bases at V and 1 base at J, with 13 bases in the middle. There are 14 residues in the CDR3. The CDR3 region has the DNA TGTGCCAGCACCGTACAGGGACAGAACACTGAAGCTTTCTTT. Translated, it gives CASTVQGQNTEAFF.

The chain combines TRBV19 with TRBJ2-3; D is unresolved. V was cut by 2 bases and J by 2 bases, with 5 bases left in between. Germline V lookup: CDR1 LNHDA, CDR2 SQIVND (reference sequence). The CDR3 is made up of 13 amino acids. DNA for the CDR3: TGTGCCAGTAGTATACAGGCCACAGATACGCAGTATTTT. Translated: CASSIQATDTQYF.

The rearrangement uses TRBV12-5 and TRBJ2-2, with D tentatively TRBD1 (6 bases). The CDR3 is made up of 16 amino acids. V dropped 0 bases and J dropped 6 bases, with 14 bases sitting between them. Germline V CDR1 and CDR2: LGHNT, FRNRAP. The CDR3 loop is CASGLVLAGVPGELFF. The CDR3 DNA reads as TGTGCTAGTGGTTTGGTACTGGCAGGGGTGCCCGGGGAGCTGTTTTTT.

The sample holds one count of this clone. The chain is built from TRBV25-1 and TRBJ1-6; tentatively, D is TRBD1 (6 bases). Trimming cost V 3 bases and J 5 bases, with 17 bases left between them. CDR3 size: 17 residues. Germline CDR1 and CDR2: MGHDK and SYGVNS. CDR3 in amino acids: CASSEPIWAGDNSPLHF. CDR3 nucleotides: TGTGCCAGCAGTGAGCCCATCTGGGCAGGGGATAATTCACCCCTCCACTTT.

The rearrangement uses TRBV12-5 and TRBJ2-7, with 7 bases identical to TRBD1. With 1 base clipped from V and 3 bases from J, the junction kept 3 bases outside the gene matches. Germline loops: CDR1 LGHNT, CDR2 FRNRAP. The CDR3 length is 14 residues. Written as DNA, the CDR3 is TGTGCTAGTGGTTTGGAGACAGGGATCTACGAGCAGTACTTC. Translation: CASGLETGIYEQYF.

The chain carries TRBV30 and TRBJ2-5; maybe TRBD1 (5 bases). The CDR3 extends over 12 amino acids. Germline CDR1 is GTSNPN and CDR2 is SVGIG (reference sequence). Deletions cut 3 bases from V and 2 bases from J, with 7 bases between. Written as DNA, the CDR3 is TGTGCCTGGAGGACAGATCAAGAGACCCAGTACTTC. It is translated as CAWRTDQETQYF.

This chain links TRBV13 with TRBJ2-3; 9 bases fit TRBD2. The CDR3 sequence is 16 residues long. J lost 4 bases, V lost 6 bases, and 11 bases had no gene match. Germline CDR1 is PRHDT and CDR2 is FYEKMQ (reference sequence). This CDR3 is CASSQNSGRLADTQYF. The CDR3 DNA reads TGTGCCAGCAGTCAAAATAGCGGGAGACTGGCAGATACGCAGTATTTT.